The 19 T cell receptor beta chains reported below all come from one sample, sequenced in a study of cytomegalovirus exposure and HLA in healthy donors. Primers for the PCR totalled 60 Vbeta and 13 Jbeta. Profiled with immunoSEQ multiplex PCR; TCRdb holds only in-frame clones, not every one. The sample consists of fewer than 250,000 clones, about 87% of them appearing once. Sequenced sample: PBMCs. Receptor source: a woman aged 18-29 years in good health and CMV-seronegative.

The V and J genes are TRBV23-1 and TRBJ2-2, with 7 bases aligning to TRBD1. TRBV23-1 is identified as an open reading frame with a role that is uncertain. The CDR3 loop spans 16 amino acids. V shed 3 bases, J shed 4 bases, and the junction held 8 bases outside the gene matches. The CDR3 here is CASSQQRQGSTGELFF. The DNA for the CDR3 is TGCGCCAGCAGTCAGCAAAGACAGGGAAGCACCGGGGAGCTGTTTTTT.

The CDR3: CASSQTPTGSYEQYF. Written as DNA, the CDR3 is TGCGCCAGCAGCCAAACTCCGACAGGAAGCTACGAGCAGTACTTC. This sequence joins TRBV4-1 and TRBJ2-7; the D gene is possibly TRBD1 (6 bases). V lost 2 bases and J lost 3, with 14 bases in between. Germline-derived CDR1 and CDR2 are MGHRA and YSYEKL. This CDR3 is 15 amino acids long.

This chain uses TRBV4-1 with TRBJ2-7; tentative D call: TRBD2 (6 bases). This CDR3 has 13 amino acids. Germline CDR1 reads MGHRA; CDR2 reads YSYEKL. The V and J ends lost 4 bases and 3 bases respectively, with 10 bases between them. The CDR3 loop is CASSPWGDYEQYF. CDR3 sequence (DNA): TGCGCCAGCAGCCCGTGGGGGGACTACGAGCAGTACTTC.

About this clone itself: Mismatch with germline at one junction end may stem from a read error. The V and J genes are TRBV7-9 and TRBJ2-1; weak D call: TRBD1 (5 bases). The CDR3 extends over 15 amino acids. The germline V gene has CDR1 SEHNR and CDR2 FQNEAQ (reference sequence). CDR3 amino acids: CSSSIRVGSYNEQFF. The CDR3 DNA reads TGTTCCAGCAGCATCAGGGTAGGCTCCTACAATGAGCAGTTCTTC.

CDR3 loop: CASSVGTSGTDTQYF. CDR3 DNA: TGTGCCAGCAGCGTCGGGACTAGCGGCACAGATACGCAGTATTTT. The chain uses TRBV5-8 and TRBJ2-3; 10 positions agree with TRBD2. This CDR3 contains 15 residues. Germline CDR1 is SGHTS and CDR2 is YDEGEE. Trimming took 4 bases from V and 1 from J; bases not matched to a gene: 3.

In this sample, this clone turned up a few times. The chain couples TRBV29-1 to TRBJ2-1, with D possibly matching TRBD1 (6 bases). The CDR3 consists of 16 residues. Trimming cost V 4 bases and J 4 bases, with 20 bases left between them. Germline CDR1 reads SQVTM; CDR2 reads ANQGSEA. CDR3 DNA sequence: TGCAGCGTTGTGGGGTTGGGGGCAGGTCCGTACAATGAGCAGTTCTTC. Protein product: CSVVGLGAGPYNEQFF.

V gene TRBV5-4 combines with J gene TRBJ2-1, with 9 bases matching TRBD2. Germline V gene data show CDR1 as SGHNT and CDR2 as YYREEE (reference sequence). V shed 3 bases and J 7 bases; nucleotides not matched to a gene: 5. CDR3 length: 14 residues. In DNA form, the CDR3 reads TGTGCCAGCAGCTATAGCGGGAGTTCGAATGAGCAGTTCTTC. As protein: CASSYSGSSNEQFF.

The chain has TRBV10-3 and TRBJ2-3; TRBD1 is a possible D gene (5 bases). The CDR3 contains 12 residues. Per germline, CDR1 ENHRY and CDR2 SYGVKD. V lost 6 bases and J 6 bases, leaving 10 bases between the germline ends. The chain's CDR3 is CAISPGADTQYF. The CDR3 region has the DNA TGTGCCATCAGCCCTGGGGCGGATACGCAGTATTTT.

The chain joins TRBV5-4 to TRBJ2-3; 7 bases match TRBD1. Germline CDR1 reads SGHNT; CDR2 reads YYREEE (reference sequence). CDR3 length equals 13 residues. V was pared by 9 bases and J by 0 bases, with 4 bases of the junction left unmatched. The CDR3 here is CAIGQESTDTQYF. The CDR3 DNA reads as TGTGCCATAGGACAGGAGAGCACAGATACGCAGTATTTT.

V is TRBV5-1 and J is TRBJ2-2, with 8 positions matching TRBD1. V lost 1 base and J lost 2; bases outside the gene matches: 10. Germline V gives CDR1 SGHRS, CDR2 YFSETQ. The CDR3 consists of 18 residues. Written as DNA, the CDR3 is TGCGCCAGCAGCTTGCTACGGTGGGGACAGGTAAACACCGGGGAGCTGTTTTTT. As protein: CASSLLRWGQVNTGELFF.

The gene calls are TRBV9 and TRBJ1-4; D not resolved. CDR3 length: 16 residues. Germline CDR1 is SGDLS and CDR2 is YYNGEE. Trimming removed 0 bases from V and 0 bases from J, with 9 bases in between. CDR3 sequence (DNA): TGTGCCAGCAGCGTAGCGGCGGGGTCAACTAATGAAAAACTGTTTTTT. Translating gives CASSVAAGSTNEKLFF.

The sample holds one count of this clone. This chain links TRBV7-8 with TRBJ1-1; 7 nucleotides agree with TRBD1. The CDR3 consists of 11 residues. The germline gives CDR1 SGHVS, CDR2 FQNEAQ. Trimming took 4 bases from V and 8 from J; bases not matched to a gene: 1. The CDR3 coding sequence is TGTGCCAGCAGCTCAGGGGGGGAAGCTTTCTTT. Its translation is CASSSGGEAFF.

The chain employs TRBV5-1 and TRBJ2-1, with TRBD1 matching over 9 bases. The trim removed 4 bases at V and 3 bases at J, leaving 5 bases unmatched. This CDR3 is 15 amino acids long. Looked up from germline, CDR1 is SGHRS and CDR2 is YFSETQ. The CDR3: CASSDTGGDYNEQFF. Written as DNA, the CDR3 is TGCGCCAGCAGCGACACAGGGGGCGACTACAATGAGCAGTTCTTC.

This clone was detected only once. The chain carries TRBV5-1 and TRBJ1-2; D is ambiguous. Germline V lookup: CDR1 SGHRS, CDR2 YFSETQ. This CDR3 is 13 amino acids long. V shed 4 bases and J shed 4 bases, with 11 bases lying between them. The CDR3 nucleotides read TGCGCCAGCAGCGACCCATACAGCTATGGCTACACCTTC. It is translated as CASSDPYSYGYTF.

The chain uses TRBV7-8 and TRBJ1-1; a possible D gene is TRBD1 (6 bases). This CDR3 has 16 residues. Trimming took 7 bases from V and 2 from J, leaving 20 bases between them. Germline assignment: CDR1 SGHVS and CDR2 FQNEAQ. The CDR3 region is CASNLQGFRQNTEAFF. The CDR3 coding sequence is TGTGCCAGCAACCTCCAGGGGTTCAGACAAAACACTGAAGCTTTCTTT.

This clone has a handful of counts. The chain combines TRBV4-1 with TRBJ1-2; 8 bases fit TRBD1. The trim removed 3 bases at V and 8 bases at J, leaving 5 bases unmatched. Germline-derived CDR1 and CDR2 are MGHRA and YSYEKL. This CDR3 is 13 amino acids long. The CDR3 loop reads CASSQGQAEGYTF. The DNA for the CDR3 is TGCGCCAGCAGCCAGGGACAGGCGGAGGGCTACACCTTC.

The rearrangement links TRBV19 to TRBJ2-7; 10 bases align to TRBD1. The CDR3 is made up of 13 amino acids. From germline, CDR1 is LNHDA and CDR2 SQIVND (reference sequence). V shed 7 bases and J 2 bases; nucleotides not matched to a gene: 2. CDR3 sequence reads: CASKDRGAYEQYF. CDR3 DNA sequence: TGTGCCAGTAAGGACAGGGGGGCCTACGAGCAGTACTTC.

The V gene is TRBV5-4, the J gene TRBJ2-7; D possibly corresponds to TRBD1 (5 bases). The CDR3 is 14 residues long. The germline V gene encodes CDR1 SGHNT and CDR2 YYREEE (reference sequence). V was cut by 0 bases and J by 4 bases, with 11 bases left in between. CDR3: CASSLGQTSYEQYF. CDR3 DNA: TGTGCCAGCAGCTTGGGACAGACGTCGTACGAGCAGTACTTC.

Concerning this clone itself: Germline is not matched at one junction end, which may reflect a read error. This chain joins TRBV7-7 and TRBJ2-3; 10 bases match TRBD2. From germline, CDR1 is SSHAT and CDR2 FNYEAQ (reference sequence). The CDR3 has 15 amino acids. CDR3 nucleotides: TGTGCTAGCAGCAAGGGGACTAGCGGCACAGATACGCAGTATTTT. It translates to CASSKGTSGTDTQYF. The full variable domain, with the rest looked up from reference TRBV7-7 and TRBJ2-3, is GAGVSQSPRYKVTKRGQDVTLRCDPISSHATLYWYQQALGQGPEFLTYFNYEAQPDKSGLPSDRFSAERPEGSISTLTIQRTEQRDSAMYRCASSKGTSGTDTQYFGPGTRLTVL.